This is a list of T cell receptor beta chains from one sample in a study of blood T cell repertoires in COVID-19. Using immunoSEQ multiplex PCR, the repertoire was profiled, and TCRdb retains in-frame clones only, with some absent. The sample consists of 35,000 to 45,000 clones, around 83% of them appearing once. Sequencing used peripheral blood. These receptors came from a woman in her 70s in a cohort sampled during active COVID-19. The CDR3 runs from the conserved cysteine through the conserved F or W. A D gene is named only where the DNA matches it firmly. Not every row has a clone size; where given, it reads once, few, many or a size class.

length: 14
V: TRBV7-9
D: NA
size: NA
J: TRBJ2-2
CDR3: CACLRTGESGELFF
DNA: TGTGCCTGCTTGAGGACCGGGGAGAGCGGGGAGCTGTTTTTT

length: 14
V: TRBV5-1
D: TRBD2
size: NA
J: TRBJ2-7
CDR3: CASRVQAGEYEQYF
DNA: TGCGCCAGCAGAGTCCAAGCGGGAGAGTACGAGCAGTACTTC

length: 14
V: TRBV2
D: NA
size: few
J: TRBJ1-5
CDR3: CASTSLSRGEPQHF
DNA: TGTGCCAGCACTAGTCTCTCTCGGGGGGAGCCCCAGCATTTT

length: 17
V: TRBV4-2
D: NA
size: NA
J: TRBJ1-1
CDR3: CASSQDLVRGRGTEAFF
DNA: TGTGCCAGCAGCCAAGATCTTGTGCGGGGGCGGGGGACTGAAGCTTTCTTT

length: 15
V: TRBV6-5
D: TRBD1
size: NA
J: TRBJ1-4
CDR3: CASSYSTGVGEKLFF
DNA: TGTGCCAGCAGTTACTCGACAGGGGTGGGTGAAAAACTGTTTTTT

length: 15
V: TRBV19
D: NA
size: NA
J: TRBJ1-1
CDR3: CASSPLDSPDTEAFF
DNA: TGTGCCAGTAGTCCCCTAGACAGCCCGGACACTGAAGCTTTCTTT

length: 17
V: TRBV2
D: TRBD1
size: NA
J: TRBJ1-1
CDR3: CASSRQGGRLLNTEAFF
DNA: TGTGCCAGCAGTAGACAGGGGGGTAGGTTACTAAACACTGAAGCTTTCTTT

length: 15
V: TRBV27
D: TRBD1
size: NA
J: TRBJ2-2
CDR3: CASSLQGAIAGELFF
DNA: TGTGCCAGCAGTCTACAGGGGGCGATTGCCGGGGAGCTGTTTTTT

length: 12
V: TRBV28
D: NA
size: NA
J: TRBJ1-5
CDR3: CASSQGNQPQHF
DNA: TGTGCCAGCAGTCAGGGGAATCAGCCCCAGCATTTT

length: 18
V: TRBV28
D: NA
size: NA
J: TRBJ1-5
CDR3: CASSPQRGGGGSNQPQHF
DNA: TGTGCCAGCAGTCCCCAGCGGGGAGGGGGAGGGAGCAATCAGCCCCAGCATTTT